This T cell receptor beta chain was recovered during a study of T cells in localized non-small cell lung cancer. Germline CDR1 reads MNHEY; CDR2 reads SVGAGI. The CDR3 extends over 15 amino acids. V shed 7 bases, J shed 8 bases, and the junction held 11 bases outside the gene matches. A remark on this clone: Its antigen is unknown.

Here immunoSEQ multiplex PCR was the method, and the copy in TCRdb shows in-frame clones only, minus some. The repertoire has several thousand clones, 92% of them found once; the top ten carry approximately 7.5%. Findings and limits, study-wide: Among blood samples, higher T cell density accompanied longer overall survival.

The sequence came from a woman between 35 and 70 years old with stage I squamous cell lung carcinoma. The sequences come from peripheral blood, collected before any cancer treatment. The J gene is TRBJ1-6, the V gene TRBV6-5, with 7 bases that match TRBD1. The CDR3 protein is CASTDYQGVYSPLHF. DNA for the CDR3: TGTGCCAGCACAGATTATCAGGGGGTTTATTCACCCCTCCACTTT.